The 9 T cell receptor beta chains below all came from one sample that was sequenced in a study of blood T cell repertoires in COVID-19. The table came from immunoSEQ multiplex PCR; TCRdb's copy has only in-frame clones and leaves some out. The sample records 310,000 or so clones, 91% being singletons. The sequencing input was peripheral blood. These receptors all come from a young woman with COVID-19, enrolled during active disease.

The J gene is TRBJ2-2, the V gene TRBV15; D is undetermined. V was cut by 1 base and J by 0 bases, with 9 bases left in between. The germline V gene has CDR1 LNHNV and CDR2 YYDKDF (reference sequence). CDR3 length equals 16 residues. The CDR3 protein is CATSRGANSNTGELFF. For the CDR3, the DNA is TGTGCCACCAGCAGAGGGGCTAACTCGAACACCGGGGAGCTGTTTTTT.

The V gene is TRBV18, the J gene TRBJ1-1; D may be TRBD1 (6 bases). The germline CDR1 and CDR2 sequences are KGHSH and LQKENI. The V gene lost 3 bases and the J gene lost 3 bases, with 8 bases spanning the gap. CDR3 length: 13 amino acids. CDR3 sequence (DNA): TGTGCCAGCTCACCGAGGGGGTACACTGAAGCTTTCTTT. Amino acid sequence: CASSPRGYTEAFF.

This rearrangement joins TRBV19 to TRBJ2-7; 7 bases are a match to TRBD2. V lost 5 bases and J lost 2; bases outside the gene matches: 6. This CDR3 is built from 14 residues. The germline CDR1 and CDR2 sequences are LNHDA and SQIVND (reference sequence). In nucleotides, the CDR3 is TGTGCCAGTAGTGTGGGGGGGTCCCCCTACGAGCAGTACTTC. Translated, it gives CASSVGGSPYEQYF.

This rearrangement joins TRBV11-2 to TRBJ1-5; the D gene is possibly TRBD1 (5 bases). The CDR3 contains 14 residues. The germline CDR1 and CDR2 sequences are SGHAT and FQNNGV. Trimming pared 5 bases from V and 6 bases from J, leaving 14 bases between. CDR3 residues: CASSPGQEGQPQHF. In DNA form, the CDR3 reads TGTGCCAGCAGCCCAGGACAAGAAGGTCAGCCCCAGCATTTT. Looking up the rest from reference TRBV11-2 and TRBJ1-5 gives the full variable domain: EAGVAQSPRYKIIEKRQSVAFWCNPISGHATLYWYQQILGQGPKLLIQFQNNGVVDDSQLPKDRFSAERLKGVDSTLKIQPAKLEDSAVYLCASSPGQEGQPQHFGDGTRLSIL.

This chain joins TRBV24-1 and TRBJ2-1; 8 bases agree with TRBD1. This CDR3 contains 16 residues. CDR1 is KGHDR, CDR2 SFDVKD, per germline. V lost 3 bases, J lost 8 bases, and 11 bases stayed unmatched. CDR3 coding DNA: TGTGCCACCAGTGATCGCGCCGGGACAGGAATCGATGAGCAGTTCTTC. Translation: CATSDRAGTGIDEQFF.

The J gene is TRBJ2-7, the V gene TRBV11-1, with TRBD2 matching over 9 bases. Germline lookup yields CDR1 SGHAT and CDR2 FQDESV (reference sequence). There are 14 residues in the CDR3. The junction had 7 bases not matched to a gene; V was cut back by 4 bases and J by 6 bases. CDR3 in DNA: TGTGCCAGCAGCTCACGGACTAGCGACGGCGAGCAGTACTTC. It codes for CASSSRTSDGEQYF.

The chain carries TRBV10-3 and TRBJ1-1; D remains unclear. With 5 bases removed from V and 5 bases from J, the gap between germline ends came to 15 bases. CDR1 is ENHRY and CDR2 is SYGVKD in the germline V gene. This CDR3 has 14 amino acids. CDR3 sequence reads: CAISSLNLETEAFF. The DNA of the CDR3 is TGTGCCATCAGTTCCCTTAACCTTGAGACTGAAGCTTTCTTT.

The J gene is TRBJ2-1, the V gene TRBV24-1; 13 bases are a match to TRBD2. This CDR3 has 19 residues. Germline CDR1 and CDR2: KGHDR and SFDVKD. The V gene end was trimmed by 1 base and the J gene end by 1 base; junction bases not matched to a gene: 6. The CDR3 coding sequence is TGTGCCACCAGTGATTTCGGGACTAGCGGGAAGTATTCCTACAATGAGCAGTTCTTC. It yields the protein CATSDFGTSGKYSYNEQFF.

This chain connects TRBV7-2 to TRBJ1-2; 8 bases match TRBD1. V lost 5 bases, J lost 7 bases, and 12 bases stayed unmatched. CDR3 length: 15 residues. Germline V gene sequence: CDR1 SGHTA, CDR2 FQGNSA. CDR3 region: CASSLARQGQSGYTF. CDR3 in DNA: TGTGCCAGCAGCCTCGCCCGACAGGGGCAGTCTGGCTACACCTTC.